Reported below is one T cell receptor beta chain. Only in-frame clones appear in the TCRdb table, and some are missing; sequencing was by immunoSEQ multiplex PCR. The sample records 120,000 or so clones, approximately 70% being singletons. This sample was taken from a study of blood T cell repertoires in COVID-19. Study context: Spain, Italy and the United States supplied samples that represented acute and convalescent COVID-19. T cells, B-cell-depleted T cells, or PBMCs supplied cDNA or gDNA.

Germline CDR1 is SQVTM and CDR2 is ANQGSEA. This CDR3 has 13 residues. Trimming cost V 7 bases and J 2 bases, with 12 bases left between them. This sequence joins TRBV29-1 and TRBJ1-5; D gene ambiguous. Sequencing was carried out using peripheral blood. The sequence was collected from a woman aged 60-70 years with acute or convalescent COVID-19. The CDR3 is CSAISSGNQPQHF. The CDR3 DNA reads TGCAGCGCGATAAGTTCGGGCAATCAGCCCCAGCATTTT.